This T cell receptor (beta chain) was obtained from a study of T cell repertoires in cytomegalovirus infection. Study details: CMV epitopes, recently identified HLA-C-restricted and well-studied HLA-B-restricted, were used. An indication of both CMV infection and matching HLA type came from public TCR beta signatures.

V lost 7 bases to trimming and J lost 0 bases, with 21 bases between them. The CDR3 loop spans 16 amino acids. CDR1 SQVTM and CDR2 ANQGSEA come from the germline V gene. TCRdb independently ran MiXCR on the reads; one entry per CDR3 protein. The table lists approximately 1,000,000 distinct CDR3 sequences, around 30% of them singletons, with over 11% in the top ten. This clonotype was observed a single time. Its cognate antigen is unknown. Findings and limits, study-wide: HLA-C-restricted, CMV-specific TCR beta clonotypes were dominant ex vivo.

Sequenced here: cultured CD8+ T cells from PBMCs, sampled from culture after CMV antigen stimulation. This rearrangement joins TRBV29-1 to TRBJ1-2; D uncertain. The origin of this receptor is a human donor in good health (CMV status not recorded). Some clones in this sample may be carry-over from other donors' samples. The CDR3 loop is CSARPVDGLTNYGYTF. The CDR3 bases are TGCAGCGCTAGACCAGTGGACGGCTTGACTAACTATGGCTACACCTTC.